These T cell receptor beta chains were read from a single sample in a study of Tregs in tolerant kidney transplant recipients. TCRdb's table, derived via immunoSEQ multiplex PCR, lists solely in-frame clones and lacks some. This sample yields around 16,000 clones, of which around nine tenths are seen a single time; approximately 12% belongs to the top ten. Sequencing was performed on CD8+ T cells from blood. These receptors all stem from a human donor in good health. Both conserved end residues are part of each CDR3.

CDR3 protein,V gene,CDR3 length,J gene
CASSFVGLAGEYNEQFF,TRBV12-1,17,TRBJ2-1
CASSIGRDTEAFF,TRBV19,13,TRBJ1-1
CASSFLAGRSRTDTQYF,TRBV28,17,TRBJ2-3
CASRLGTNEQFF,TRBV27,12,TRBJ2-1
CASSFGRNSYGYTF,TRBV11-2,14,TRBJ1-2
CASSVTVSFYNEQFF,TRBV9,15,TRBJ2-1
CAIRRTGNGNTIYF,TRBV10-3,14,TRBJ1-3
CASSLYSAYEQYF,TRBV5-8,13,TRBJ2-7
CASSVGKYYEQYF,TRBV13,13,TRBJ2-7
CSVEETVYEEQYF,TRBV29-1,13,TRBJ2-7
CAASGSLDEKQYF,TRBV5-4,13,TRBJ2-7
CASSQDRGTYEQYF,TRBV4-3,14,TRBJ2-7
CASSHNWAGALAKNIQYF,TRBV19,18,TRBJ2-4
CASSLTTGETQYF,TRBV7-3,13,TRBJ2-5
CAQTPSCGQFVNHEQYF,TRBV30,17,TRBJ2-7
CASSFGIIQETQYF,TRBV7-9,14,TRBJ2-5
CASRRGGLNTEAFF,TRBV27,14,TRBJ1-1
CAMRGARTDTQYF,TRBV2,13,TRBJ2-3
CASSPNQRVFGYTF,TRBV13,14,TRBJ1-2
CSAPRGHTIYF,TRBV20-1,11,TRBJ1-3
CASSPRGESSYNSPLHF,TRBV4-1,17,TRBJ1-6
CASSLRGMNTEAFF,TRBV27,14,TRBJ1-1
CASSTRTGFYEQYF,TRBV5-1,14,TRBJ2-7
CASSYVPYNEQFF,TRBV19,13,TRBJ2-1
CASSFIAGGRGEQFF,TRBV11-2,15,TRBJ2-1
CASSLGQGQETQYF,TRBV11-2,14,TRBJ2-5
CASSLVVREARYF,TRBV7-2,13,TRBJ2-7
CASSLFRGDSYNEQFF,TRBV7-3,16,TRBJ2-1
CASSSPWGYEQYF,TRBV5-5,13,TRBJ2-7
CASSVGKNTEAFF,TRBV19,13,TRBJ1-1
CASSPWAGEGEQFF,TRBV6-5,14,TRBJ2-1
CASSMGQGLNTEAFF,TRBV19,15,TRBJ1-1
CASSDLGGITDTQYF,TRBV2,15,TRBJ2-3
CASSNFPGEAFF,TRBV6-5,12,TRBJ1-1
CASSLLSNYGYTF,TRBV7-9,13,TRBJ1-2